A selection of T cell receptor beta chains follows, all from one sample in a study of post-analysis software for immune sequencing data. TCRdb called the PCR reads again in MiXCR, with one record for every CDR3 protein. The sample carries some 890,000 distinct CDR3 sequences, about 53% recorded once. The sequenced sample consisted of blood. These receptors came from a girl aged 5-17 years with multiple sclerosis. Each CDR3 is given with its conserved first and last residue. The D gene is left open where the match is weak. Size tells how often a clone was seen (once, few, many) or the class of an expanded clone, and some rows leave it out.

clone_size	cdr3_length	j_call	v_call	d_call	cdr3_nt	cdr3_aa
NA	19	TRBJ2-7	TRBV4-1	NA	TGCGCCAGCAGCCAAGGGGTCTTACCGGAGGACAGTACAAAAATTGGGCAGTACTTC	CASSQGVLPEDSTKIGQYF
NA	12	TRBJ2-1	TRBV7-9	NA	TGTGCCAGCAGCTTAGTAGACGATGAGCAGTTCTTC	CASSLVDDEQFF
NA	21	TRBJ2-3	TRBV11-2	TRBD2	TGTGCCAGCAGCTCAGAACTAGCGGGGGGCCGCGCCCTAACTAGCACAGATACGCAGTATTTT	CASSSELAGGRALTSTDTQYF
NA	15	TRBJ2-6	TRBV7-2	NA	TGTGCCAGCAGCTTCAGGGGGGTCTGGGCCAACGTCCTGACTTTC	CASSFRGVWANVLTF
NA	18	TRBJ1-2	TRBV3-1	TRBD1	TGTGCCAGCAGCCAAGCGGCGGGACAGGCGAATACTAACTATGGCTACACCTTC	CASSQAAGQANTNYGYTF
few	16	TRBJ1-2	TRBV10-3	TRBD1	TGTGCCATCAGTGATCCGACAGGGGGCGGCCTAAGTGGCTACACCTTC	CAISDPTGGGLSGYTF
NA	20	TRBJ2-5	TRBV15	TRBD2	TGTGCCACCAGCAGCGTAACCGTCTTCCCGGGACTAGCGGATCAAGAGACCCAGTACTTC	CATSSVTVFPGLADQETQYF
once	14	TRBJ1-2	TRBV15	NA	TGTGCCACCAGCAGTTGGGGCACGAACTATGGCTACACCTTC	CATSSWGTNYGYTF
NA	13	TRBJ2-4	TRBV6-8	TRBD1	TGTGCCAGCCGAACAGACAGGGGGAGCATTCAGTACTTC	CASRTDRGSIQYF
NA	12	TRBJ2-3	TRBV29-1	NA	TGCAGCTCTTCGTGGGCCACAGATACGCAGTATTTT	CSSSWATDTQYF
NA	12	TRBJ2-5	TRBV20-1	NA	TGCAGTGCCGAGGGCCAGGGGGAGACCCAGTACTTC	CSAEGQGETQYF
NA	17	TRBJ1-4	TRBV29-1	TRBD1	TGCAGCGTTGTCTTTCCGACAGGGGTTCGCCCTAATGAAAAACTGTTTTTT	CSVVFPTGVRPNEKLFF
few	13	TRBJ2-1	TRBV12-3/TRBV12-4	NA	TGTGCCAGCAGTATAGTAACCTACAATGAGCAGTTCTTC	CASSIVTYNEQFF
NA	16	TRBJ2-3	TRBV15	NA	TGTGCCACCAGCGGGAACACGAATCCTAGCACAGATACGCAGTATTTT	CATSGNTNPSTDTQYF
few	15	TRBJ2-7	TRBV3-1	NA	TGTGCCAGCAGCCGGGGGGGCCGAAGCTCCTACGAGCAGTACTTC	CASSRGGRSSYEQYF
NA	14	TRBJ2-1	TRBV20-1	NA	TGCAGTGCTAGGTTAGGGCAGCTTGACAATGAGCAGTTCTTC	CSARLGQLDNEQFF
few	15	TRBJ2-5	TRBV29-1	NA	TGCAGCGTTGAGGGCCCCACTCATGTCCAAGAGACCCAGTACTTC	CSVEGPTHVQETQYF
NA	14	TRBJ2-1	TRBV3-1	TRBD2	TGTGCCAGCAGCCAAAGGACTAGCTGGGATGAGCAGTTCTTC	CASSQRTSWDEQFF
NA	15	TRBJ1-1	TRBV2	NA	TGTGCCAGCAGTTCCAGGGGCCGAGAGAACACTGAAGCTTTCTTT	CASSSRGRENTEAFF
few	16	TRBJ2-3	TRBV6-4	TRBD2	TGTGCCAGCAGTGCCGGAGGGACTAGCGGCACAGATACGCAGTATTTT	CASSAGGTSGTDTQYF
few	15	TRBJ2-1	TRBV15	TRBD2	TGTGCCACCAGCAGAGTAACTAGCGGGGGGGCCGAGCAGTTCTTC	CATSRVTSGGAEQFF
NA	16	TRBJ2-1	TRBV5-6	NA	TGTGCCAGCAGCTTGGTGCCGGTTTTAAACTACAATGAGCAGTTCTTC	CASSLVPVLNYNEQFF
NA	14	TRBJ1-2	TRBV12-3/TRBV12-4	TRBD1	TGTGCCAGCAGTCCCCGGACAGGGGAGGATGGCTACACCTTC	CASSPRTGEDGYTF
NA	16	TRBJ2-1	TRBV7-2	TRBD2	TGTGCCAGCAGCTTTAGTCCCGGACTAGCGGACAATGAGCAGTTCTTC	CASSFSPGLADNEQFF
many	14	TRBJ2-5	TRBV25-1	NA	TGTGCCAGCAGTGAATGGGGTTTAGAAGAGACCCAGTACTTC	CASSEWGLEETQYF
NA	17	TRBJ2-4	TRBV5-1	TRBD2	TGCGCCAGCAGCCTACAACTAGCGGGAGGGACCAAAAACATTCAGTACTTC	CASSLQLAGGTKNIQYF
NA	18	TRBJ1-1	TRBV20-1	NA	TGCAGTGCTACCCCTTTAGAACTCAGGGCCCTTTTGAACACTGAAGCTTTCTTT	CSATPLELRALLNTEAFF
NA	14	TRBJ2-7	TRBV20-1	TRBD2	TGCAGTGCTATCGGACTAGCGGGAGAAAACGAGCAGTACTTC	CSAIGLAGENEQYF
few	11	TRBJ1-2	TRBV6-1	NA	TGTGCCAGACAAGGGGTTGAGGGCTACACCTTC	CARQGVEGYTF
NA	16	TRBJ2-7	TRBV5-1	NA	TGCGCCAGCAGCTTTAGGTCCCGCGTGAGCTCCTACGAGCAGTACTTC	CASSFRSRVSSYEQYF
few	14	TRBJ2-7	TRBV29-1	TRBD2	TGCAGCGTTGGGGGGGGAAGCGGGGCCTACGAGCAGTACTTC	CSVGGGSGAYEQYF
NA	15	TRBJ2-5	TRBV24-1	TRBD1	TGTGCCACCAGTGATTTAGTGGACAGGGTACGAAGGCAGTACTTC	CATSDLVDRVRRQYF